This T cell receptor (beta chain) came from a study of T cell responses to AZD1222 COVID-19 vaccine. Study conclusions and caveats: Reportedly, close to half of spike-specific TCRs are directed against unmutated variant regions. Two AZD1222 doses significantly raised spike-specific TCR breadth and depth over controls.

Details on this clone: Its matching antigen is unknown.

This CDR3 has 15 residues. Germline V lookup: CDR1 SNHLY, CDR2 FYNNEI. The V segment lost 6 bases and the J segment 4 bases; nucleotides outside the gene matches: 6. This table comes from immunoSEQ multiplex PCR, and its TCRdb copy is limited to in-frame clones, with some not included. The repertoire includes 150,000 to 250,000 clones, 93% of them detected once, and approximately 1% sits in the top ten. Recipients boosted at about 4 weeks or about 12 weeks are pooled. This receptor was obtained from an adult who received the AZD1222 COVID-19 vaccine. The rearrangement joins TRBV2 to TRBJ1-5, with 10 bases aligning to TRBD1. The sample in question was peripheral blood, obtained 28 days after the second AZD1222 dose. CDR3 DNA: TGTGCCAGCAGAGCCGGGACAGGGGTTAATCAGCCCCAGCATTTT. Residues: CASRAGTGVNQPQHF. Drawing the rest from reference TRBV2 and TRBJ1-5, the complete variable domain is EPEVTQTPSHQVTQMGQEVILRCVPISNHLYFYWYRQILGQKVEFLVSFYNNEISEKSEIFDDQFSVERPDGSNFTLKIRSTKLEDSAMYFCASRAGTGVNQPQHFGDGTRLSIL.